Shown below are 21 T cell receptor beta chains from a single sample sequenced in a study of shared clonotypes between healthy human individuals. The method was immunoSEQ multiplex PCR; TCRdb's version includes in-frame clones alone and lacks a portion of them. This sample carries about 710,000 clones, 72% of them seen once, and the ten largest clones take under 2%. Source material: memory CD4+ T cells sorted from blood. Specified subset: CD45RA-negative fraction. The source is a woman aged 25 to 39 in good health.

The rearrangement uses TRBV2 and TRBJ1-5; 8 bases map to TRBD1. CDR1 is SNHLY, CDR2 FYNNEI, per germline. CDR3 length: 15 residues. With V trimmed by 6 bases and J by 6 bases, 10 bases remained unmatched. The CDR3 sequence is CASRAQGAVGQPQHF. CDR3 nucleotides: TGTGCCAGCAGAGCTCAGGGGGCGGTGGGTCAGCCCCAGCATTTT.

This sequence joins TRBV10-1 and TRBJ2-3; D may be TRBD1 (6 bases). V was pared by 6 bases and J by 1 base, with 11 bases between. CDR1 and CDR2 from the germline V gene are WNHNN and SYGVQD (reference sequence). This CDR3 has 14 amino acids. In nucleotides, the CDR3 is TGCGCCAGCAGCACAGGGTTCCGCACAGATACGCAGTATTTT. Its protein is CASSTGFRTDTQYF.

The V call is TRBV7-9, the J call TRBJ2-7, with 9 bases that match TRBD2. The CDR3 totals 15 residues. Germline trimming cut 5 bases from V and 1 base from J; bases unmatched to any gene: 6. Germline V gene lookup returns CDR1 SEHNR and CDR2 FQNEAQ (reference sequence). CDR3 DNA sequence: TGTGCCAGCAGCCCACCGGGACTAGCATCCTACGAGCAGTACTTC. Translated: CASSPPGLASYEQYF.

The V and J genes are TRBV28 and TRBJ1-5; perhaps TRBD1 as D (6 bases). Trimming left V 5 bases short and J 3 bases short, with 14 bases between. The CDR3 is made up of 15 amino acids. CDR1 is MDHEN, CDR2 SYDVKM, per germline. The CDR3 protein is CASSPSTGANQPQHF. The CDR3 bases are TGTGCCAGCAGTCCCTCGACAGGTGCCAATCAGCCCCAGCATTTT.

The chain employs TRBV6-1 and TRBJ2-1; 7 nucleotides line up with TRBD2. The CDR3 has 13 amino acids. With 1 base clipped from V and 7 bases from J, the junction kept 1 base outside the gene matches. Germline CDR1 reads MNHNS; CDR2 reads SASEGT. CDR3 in amino acids: CASSEEGGNEQFF. The CDR3 DNA sequence: TGTGCCAGCAGTGAAGAGGGAGGGAATGAGCAGTTCTTC.

The chain links TRBV5-6 to TRBJ1-1; D uncertain. V lost 2 bases, J lost 1 base, and 12 bases lay in between. Per germline, CDR1 SGHDT and CDR2 YYEEEE. The CDR3 contains 15 residues. CDR3 coding DNA: TGTGCCAGCAGCTTTGTAGGGCGCCGGAACACTGAAGCTTTCTTT. Translation gives CASSFVGRRNTEAFF.

The count of this clone is one. The V and J genes are TRBV6-5 and TRBJ2-7; D is unresolved. Germline V lookup: CDR1 MNHEY, CDR2 SVGAGI. V was trimmed by 4 bases and J by 0 bases, leaving 16 bases between them. CDR3 length: 16 residues. CDR3 sequence: CASSLSQDSSSYEQYF. The CDR3 coding sequence is TGTGCCAGCAGTTTAAGTCAGGATTCAAGCTCCTACGAGCAGTACTTC.

The rearrangement links TRBV6-5 to TRBJ1-1, with D possibly matching TRBD1 (5 bases). CDR1 is MNHEY and CDR2 is SVGAGI in the germline V gene. The CDR3 spans 16 residues. The V gene lost 0 bases and the J gene lost 1 base, with 12 bases spanning the gap. The CDR3 DNA reads as TGTGCCAGCAGTTACTCTTTGGCCCAGGGGAACACTGAAGCTTTCTTT. This gives the protein CASSYSLAQGNTEAFF.

This clone has only a few counts. J is TRBJ1-2 and V is TRBV4-1, with 11 bases identical to TRBD1. The CDR3 is 15 amino acids. CDR1 and CDR2 (germline): MGHRA, YSYEKL. The junction had 5 bases not matched to a gene; V was cut back by 3 bases and J by 5 bases. The CDR3 DNA reads TGCGCCAGCAGCCATACTGGGACAGGGGGATATGGCTACACCTTC. The encoded protein is CASSHTGTGGYGYTF.

The sample holds a few counts of this clone. V usage is TRBV6-4 and J usage is TRBJ2-3; maybe TRBD2 (5 bases). V was cut by 3 bases and J by 2 bases, with 12 bases left in between. Looked up from germline, CDR1 is MRHNA and CDR2 is SNTAGT. The CDR3 totals 15 residues. CDR3 region: CASSEVGGPTDTQYF. CDR3 in DNA: TGTGCCAGCAGTGAGGTGGGCGGGCCCACAGATACGCAGTATTTT.

V and J are TRBV7-2 and TRBJ2-4; D uncertain. Between the trimmed V and J ends, which lost 1 base and 8 bases, there was a span of 15 bases. CDR1 is SGHTA and CDR2 is FQGNSA in the germline V gene. This CDR3 region has 15 residues. The CDR3 here is CASSLESRFVDIQYF. The CDR3 DNA reads TGTGCCAGCAGCTTAGAGTCCAGGTTTGTGGACATTCAGTACTTC.

The gene calls are TRBV5-4 and TRBJ2-7; 13 nucleotides line up with TRBD2. CDR3 length: 16 residues. Germline V gene lookup returns CDR1 SGHNT and CDR2 YYREEE (reference sequence). V gave up 4 bases and J gave up 0 bases; unmatched junction bases: 4. The CDR3: CASSKGLAGTSYEQYF. The CDR3, as DNA: TGTGCCAGCAGCAAGGGACTAGCGGGGACCTCCTACGAGCAGTACTTC.

This clone is a singleton in its sample. The rearrangement joins TRBV5-5 to TRBJ1-5, with D unclear. The ends were cut back, 0 bases at V and 3 bases at J, with 16 bases in the middle. The CDR3 length is 17 residues. Germline values: CDR1 SGHKS, CDR2 YYEKEE (reference sequence). Here the CDR3 reads CASSLEPYGVFNQPQHF. CDR3 in DNA: TGTGCCAGCAGCTTGGAGCCGTATGGAGTTTTCAATCAGCCCCAGCATTTT.

This clone has a handful of counts. This chain connects TRBV2 to TRBJ2-7, with 12 positions matching TRBD1. CDR1 and CDR2 (germline): SNHLY, FYNNEI. Trimming took 7 bases from V and 12 from J; bases not matched to a gene: 16. The CDR3 totals 15 residues. The CDR3 loop reads CASTRGDRGPRARYF. DNA of the CDR3: TGTGCCAGCACCCGGGGGGACAGGGGGCCTCGGGCGCGGTACTTC.

The chain links TRBV25-1 to TRBJ2-7; a weak D match, TRBD2 (5 bases). CDR1 is MGHDK, CDR2 SYGVNS, per germline. The V and J ends lost 2 bases and 7 bases respectively, with 12 bases between them. The CDR3 has 13 amino acids. For the CDR3, the DNA is TGTGCCAGCAGTGAAGGCTCTGAGCGGGAGCAGTACTTC. Translation: CASSEGSEREQYF.

The rearrangement links TRBV25-1 to TRBJ1-6, with D unclear. The germline V gene encodes CDR1 MGHDK and CDR2 SYGVNS. The CDR3 contains 13 residues. Trimming cost V 0 bases and J 14 bases, with 11 bases left between them. In DNA, the CDR3 is TGTGCCAGCAGTGAATATCAAGGATTAACCCTCCACTTT. Translation: CASSEYQGLTLHF.

This clone was counted a single time. This sequence joins TRBV7-9 and TRBJ2-7; weak D call: TRBD2 (5 bases). CDR3 length equals 16 residues. Germline values: CDR1 SEHNR, CDR2 FQNEAQ (reference sequence). Trimming removed 5 bases at V and 1 base at J, with 18 bases between. DNA for the CDR3: TGTGCCAGCAGCCCGGCCGGGGAACGGCGATCCTACGAGCAGTACTTC. It yields the protein CASSPAGERRSYEQYF.

The chain employs TRBV10-3 and TRBJ2-7; D is undetermined. V was trimmed by 3 bases and J by 2 bases, leaving 14 bases between them. This CDR3 comprises 15 residues. Germline CDR1 ENHRY, CDR2 SYGVKD. CDR3 region: CAISDSSNVPYEQYF. Written as DNA, the CDR3 is TGTGCCATCAGTGATAGCTCCAACGTCCCCTACGAGCAGTACTTC.

This clone was seen a handful of times. J is TRBJ1-2 and V is TRBV5-4; TRBD1 agrees at 7 bases. V shed 1 base and J 7 bases; nucleotides not matched to a gene: 4. This CDR3 comprises 13 residues. The germline V gene encodes CDR1 SGHNT and CDR2 YYREEE (reference sequence). Here the CDR3 DNA reads TGTGCCAGCAGCTTGCGCAGGGGGAGTGGCTACACCTTC. This gives the protein CASSLRRGSGYTF.

Note on this clone: Different DNA sequences within this sample yield the same CDR3. CDR3 region: CASSLGETQYF. The CDR3 DNA reads as TGTGCCAGCAGTTTAGGGGAGACCCAGTACTTC. The chain couples TRBV27 to TRBJ2-5, with D uncertain. The V and J ends lost 2 bases and 5 bases respectively, with 3 bases between them. CDR3 size: 11 residues. Germline CDR1 is MNHEY and CDR2 is SMNVEV (reference sequence).

The chain recombines TRBV10-3 with TRBJ1-5, with a possible D match to TRBD1 (6 bases). Trimming took 0 bases from V and 12 from J, leaving 15 bases between them. The CDR3 is 14 residues long. Per germline, CDR1 ENHRY and CDR2 SYGVKD. This CDR3 is CAISESQGSLFQHF. CDR3 DNA: TGTGCCATCAGTGAGTCCCAGGGGAGTCTTTTCCAGCATTTT.